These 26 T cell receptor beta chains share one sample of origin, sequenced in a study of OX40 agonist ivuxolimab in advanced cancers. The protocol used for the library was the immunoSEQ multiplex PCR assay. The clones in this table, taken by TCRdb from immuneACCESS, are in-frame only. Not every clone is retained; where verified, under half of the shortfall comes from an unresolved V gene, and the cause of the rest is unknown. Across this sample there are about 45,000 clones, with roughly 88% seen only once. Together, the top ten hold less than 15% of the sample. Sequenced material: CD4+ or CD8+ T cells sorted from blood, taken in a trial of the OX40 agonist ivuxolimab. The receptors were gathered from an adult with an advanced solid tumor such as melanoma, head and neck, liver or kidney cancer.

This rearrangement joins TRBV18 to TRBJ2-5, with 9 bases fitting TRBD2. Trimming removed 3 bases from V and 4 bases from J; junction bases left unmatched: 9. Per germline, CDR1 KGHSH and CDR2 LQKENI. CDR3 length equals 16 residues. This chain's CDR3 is CASSPPRKRGVETQYF. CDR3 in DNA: TGTGCCAGCTCACCTCCAAGGAAGCGGGGGGTAGAGACCCAGTACTTC.

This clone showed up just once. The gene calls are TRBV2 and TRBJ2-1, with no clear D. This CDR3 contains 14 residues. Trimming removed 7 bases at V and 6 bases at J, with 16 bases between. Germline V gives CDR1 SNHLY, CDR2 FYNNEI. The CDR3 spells CASKRFGDSNEQFF. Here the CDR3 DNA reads TGTGCCAGCAAACGGTTTGGTGACTCCAATGAGCAGTTCTTC.

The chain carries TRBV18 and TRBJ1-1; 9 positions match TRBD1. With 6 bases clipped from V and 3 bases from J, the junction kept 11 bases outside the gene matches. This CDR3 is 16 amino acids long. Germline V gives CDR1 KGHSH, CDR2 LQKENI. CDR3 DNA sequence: TGTGCCAGCTCTCTCACAGGGGGCAGGTTGGACACTGAAGCTTTCTTT. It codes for CASSLTGGRLDTEAFF.

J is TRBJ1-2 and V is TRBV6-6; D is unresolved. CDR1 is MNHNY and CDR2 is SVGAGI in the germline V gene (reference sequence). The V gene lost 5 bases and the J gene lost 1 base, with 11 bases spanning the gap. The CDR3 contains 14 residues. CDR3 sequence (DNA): TGTGCCAGCAGTAGCTCGCCAGTTAACTATGGCTACACCTTC. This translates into CASSSSPVNYGYTF.

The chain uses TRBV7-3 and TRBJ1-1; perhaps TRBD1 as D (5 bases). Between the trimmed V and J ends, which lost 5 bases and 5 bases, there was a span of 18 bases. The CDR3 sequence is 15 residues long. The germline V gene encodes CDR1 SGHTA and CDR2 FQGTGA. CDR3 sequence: CASSATNAGQTEAFF. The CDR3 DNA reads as TGTGCCAGCAGCGCAACCAACGCAGGGCAGACTGAAGCTTTCTTT.

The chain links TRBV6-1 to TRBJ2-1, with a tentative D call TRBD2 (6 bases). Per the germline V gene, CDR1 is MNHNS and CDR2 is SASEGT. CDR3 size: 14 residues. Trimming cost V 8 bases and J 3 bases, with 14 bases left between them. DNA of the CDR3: TGTGCCAGCGGAGCTAGCGCTAGCTACAATGAGCAGTTCTTC. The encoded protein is CASGASASYNEQFF.

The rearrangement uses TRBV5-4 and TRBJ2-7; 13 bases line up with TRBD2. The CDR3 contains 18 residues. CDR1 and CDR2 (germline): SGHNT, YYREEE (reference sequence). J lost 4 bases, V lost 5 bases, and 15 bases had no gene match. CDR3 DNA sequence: TGTGCCAGCAGATTGTGGGGGGTCGGGACTAGCGGGACGTACGAGCAGTACTTC. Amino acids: CASRLWGVGTSGTYEQYF. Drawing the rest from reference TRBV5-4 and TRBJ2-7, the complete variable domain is ETGVTQSPTHLIKTRGQQVTLRCSSQSGHNTVSWYQQALGQGPQFIFQYYREEENGRGNFPPRFSGLQFPNYSSELNVNALELDDSALYLCASRLWGVGTSGTYEQYFGPGTRLTVT.

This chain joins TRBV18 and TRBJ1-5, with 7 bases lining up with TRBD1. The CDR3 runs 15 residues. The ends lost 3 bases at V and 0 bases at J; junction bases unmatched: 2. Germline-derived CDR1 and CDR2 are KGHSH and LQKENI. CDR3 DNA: TGTGCCAGCTCACCGGACAGGAATAGCAATCAGCCCCAGCATTTT. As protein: CASSPDRNSNQPQHF.

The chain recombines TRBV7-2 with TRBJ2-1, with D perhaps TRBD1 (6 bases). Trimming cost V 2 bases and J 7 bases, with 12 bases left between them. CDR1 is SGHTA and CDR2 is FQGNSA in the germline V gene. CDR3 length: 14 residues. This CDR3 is CASSLPRGRNEQFF. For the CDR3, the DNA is TGTGCCAGCAGCTTACCCAGGGGCCGGAATGAGCAGTTCTTC.

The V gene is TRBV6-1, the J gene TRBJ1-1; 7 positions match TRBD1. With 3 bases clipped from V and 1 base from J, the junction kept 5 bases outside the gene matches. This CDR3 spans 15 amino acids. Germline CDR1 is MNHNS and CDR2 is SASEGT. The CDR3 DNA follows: TGTGCCAGCAGTGATCCGGGACAGCCGAACACTGAAGCTTTCTTT. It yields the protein CASSDPGQPNTEAFF.

DNA for the CDR3: TGTGCCAGCAGTTTTCAGTGGACAGCACGGCTAACTCAGCCCCAGCATTTT. Its protein product is CASSFQWTARLTQPQHF. The V and J genes are TRBV28 and TRBJ1-5; TRBD1 might be the D (6 bases). Trimming pared 3 bases from V and 6 bases from J, leaving 21 bases between. The CDR3 has 17 amino acids. Germline V CDR1 and CDR2: MDHEN, SYDVKM.

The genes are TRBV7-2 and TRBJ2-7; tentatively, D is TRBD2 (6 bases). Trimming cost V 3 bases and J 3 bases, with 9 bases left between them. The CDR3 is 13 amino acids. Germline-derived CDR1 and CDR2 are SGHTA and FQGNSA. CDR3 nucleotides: TGTGCCAGCAGCTTGGGACTCAACTACGAGCAGTACTTC. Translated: CASSLGLNYEQYF.

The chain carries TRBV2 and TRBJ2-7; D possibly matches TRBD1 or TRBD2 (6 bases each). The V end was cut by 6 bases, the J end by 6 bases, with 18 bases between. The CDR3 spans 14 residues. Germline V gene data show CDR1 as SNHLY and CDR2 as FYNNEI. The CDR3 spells CASRGRQGRFEQYF. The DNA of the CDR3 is TGTGCCAGCAGAGGGAGGCAGGGGAGATTCGAGCAGTACTTC.

The CDR3 is CASSRGYNEQFF. Here the CDR3 DNA reads TGTGCCAGCAGCCGGGGTTACAATGAGCAGTTCTTC. J is TRBJ2-1 and V is TRBV6-6; D is perhaps TRBD2 (5 bases). The CDR3 has 12 residues. The V gene's germline CDR1 is MNHNY and CDR2 SVGAGI (reference sequence). The V end lost 6 bases, the J end lost 4 bases, and 7 bases lay between the germline ends.

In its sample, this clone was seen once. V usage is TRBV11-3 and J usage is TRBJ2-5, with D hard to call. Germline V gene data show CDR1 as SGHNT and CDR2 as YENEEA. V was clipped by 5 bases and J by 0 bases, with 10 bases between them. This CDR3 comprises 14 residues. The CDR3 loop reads CASSLGPNQETQYF. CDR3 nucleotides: TGTGCCAGCAGCCTCGGACCCAACCAAGAGACCCAGTACTTC.

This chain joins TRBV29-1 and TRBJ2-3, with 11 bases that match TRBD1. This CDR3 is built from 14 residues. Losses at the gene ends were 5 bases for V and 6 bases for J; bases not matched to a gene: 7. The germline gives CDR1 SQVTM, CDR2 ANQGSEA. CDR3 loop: CSVPGTGGGDTQYF. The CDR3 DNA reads TGCAGCGTTCCCGGGACAGGGGGAGGCGATACGCAGTATTTT.

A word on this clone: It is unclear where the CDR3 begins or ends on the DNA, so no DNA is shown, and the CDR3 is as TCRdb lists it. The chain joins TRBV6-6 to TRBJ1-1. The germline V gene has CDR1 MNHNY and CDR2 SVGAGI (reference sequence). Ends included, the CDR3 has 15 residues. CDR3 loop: CASSTSGGRNTEAFF.

As DNA, the CDR3 is TGTGCCAGCAGCTTGACCTACAATGAGCAGTTCTTC. Translating it yields CASSLTYNEQFF. The chain carries TRBV7-6 and TRBJ2-1, with D unclear. CDR3 length equals 12 residues. Germline-derived CDR1 and CDR2 are SGHVS and FNYEAQ. Trimming took off 3 bases at V and 2 bases at J, with 2 bases between the two ends.

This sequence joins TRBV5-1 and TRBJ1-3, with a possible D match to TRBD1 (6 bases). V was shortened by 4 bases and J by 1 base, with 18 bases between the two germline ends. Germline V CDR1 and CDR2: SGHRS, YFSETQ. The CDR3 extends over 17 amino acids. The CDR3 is CASSRLGGAASGNTIYF. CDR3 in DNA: TGCGCCAGCAGCCGGTTAGGGGGGGCGGCTTCTGGAAACACCATATATTTT. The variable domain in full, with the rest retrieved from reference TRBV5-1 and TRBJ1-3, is KAGVTQTPRYLIKTRGQQVTLSCSPISGHRSVSWYQQTPGQGLQFLFEYFSETQRNKGNFPGRFSGRQFSNSRSEMNVSTLELGDSALYLCASSRLGGAASGNTIYFGEGSWLTVV.

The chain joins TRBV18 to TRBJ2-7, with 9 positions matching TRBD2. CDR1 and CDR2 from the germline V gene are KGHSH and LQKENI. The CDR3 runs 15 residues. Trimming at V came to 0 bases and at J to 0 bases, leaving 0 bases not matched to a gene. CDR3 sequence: CASSPPSGSSYEQYF. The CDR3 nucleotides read TGTGCCAGCTCACCACCTAGCGGGAGCTCCTACGAGCAGTACTTC.

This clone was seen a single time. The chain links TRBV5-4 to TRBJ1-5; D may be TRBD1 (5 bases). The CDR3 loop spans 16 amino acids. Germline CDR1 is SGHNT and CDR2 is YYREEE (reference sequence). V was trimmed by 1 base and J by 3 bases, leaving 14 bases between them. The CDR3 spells CASSLLGEGDNQPQHF. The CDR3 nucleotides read TGTGCCAGCAGCTTGTTAGGGGAAGGGGACAATCAGCCCCAGCATTTT.

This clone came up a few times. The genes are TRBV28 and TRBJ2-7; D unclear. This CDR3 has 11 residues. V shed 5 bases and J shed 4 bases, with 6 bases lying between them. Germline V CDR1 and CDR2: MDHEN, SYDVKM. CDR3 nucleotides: TGTGCCAGCAGTCTGATTTACGAGCAGTACTTC. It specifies CASSLIYEQYF.

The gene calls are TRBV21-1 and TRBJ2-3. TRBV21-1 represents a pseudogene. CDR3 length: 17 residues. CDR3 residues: CASTQLSGAGNADTQYF. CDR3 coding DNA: TGTGCCAGCACCCAACTCTCGGGGGCAGGGAACGCAGATACGCAGTATTTT.

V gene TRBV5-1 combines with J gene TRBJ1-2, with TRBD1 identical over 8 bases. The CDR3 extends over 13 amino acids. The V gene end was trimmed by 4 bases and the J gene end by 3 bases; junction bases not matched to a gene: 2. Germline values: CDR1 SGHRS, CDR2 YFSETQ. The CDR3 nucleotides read TGCGCCAGCAGCCGGGACAGGTACTATGGCTACACCTTC. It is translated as CASSRDRYYGYTF.

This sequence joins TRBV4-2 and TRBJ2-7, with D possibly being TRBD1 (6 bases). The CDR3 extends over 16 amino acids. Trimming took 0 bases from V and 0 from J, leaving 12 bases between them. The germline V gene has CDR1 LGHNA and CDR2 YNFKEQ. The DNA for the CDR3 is TGTGCCAGCAGCCAAGATGGGACACCAAACTCCTACGAGCAGTACTTC. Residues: CASSQDGTPNSYEQYF.

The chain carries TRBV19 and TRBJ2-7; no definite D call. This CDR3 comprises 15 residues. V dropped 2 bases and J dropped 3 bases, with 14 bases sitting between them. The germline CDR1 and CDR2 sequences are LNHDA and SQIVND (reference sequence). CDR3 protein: CASSISATINYEQYF. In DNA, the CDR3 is TGTGCCAGTAGTATATCGGCTACGATCAACTACGAGCAGTACTTC.